There are many counts of the clone carrying this T cell receptor beta chain. Its antigen remains unknown. MiXCR was run by TCRdb on the multiplex PCR reads, yielding one entry per CDR3 protein. The repertoire has around 300,000 distinct CDR3 sequences, 30% of them found once; the top ten carry 1.1%. These data originate in a study of breast tumors, draining lymph nodes, adjacent tissues. The lymph nodes were axillary draining lymph nodes from breast cancer patients. Trimming at V came to 6 bases and at J to 8 bases, leaving 7 bases not matched to a gene. From germline, CDR1 is SGHNT and CDR2 YYREEE (reference sequence). The CDR3 runs to 13 residues. Findings and caveats of the study: That most tumor T cells come from lymph nodes remained unproven. Compared with lymph nodes, tumors were less diverse; compared with nontumor tissue, more. Most tumor T cells seemingly derive from lymph node, then expand in tumor.

This receptor was taken from a female donor with breast cancer. Some clones in this sample may be carry-over from other donors' samples. The gene calls are TRBV5-4 and TRBJ2-1; 8 nucleotides line up with TRBD2. Sequenced input: axillary lymph node tissue. The CDR3 loop is CASMTSEVDEQFF. The CDR3 nucleotides read TGTGCCAGCATGACTAGCGAAGTCGATGAGCAGTTCTTC.